One T cell receptor (beta chain) is described in this entry. Described treatment: 15 to 20 received Ad26.COV2.S at low or high dose, single or two shots; several received placebo; per-sample allocation not given. Samples came from day 63 after the first vaccine or placebo injection. Wuhan-strain SARS-CoV-2 spike was expressed by the Ad26 vector that made up the vaccine. Produced via immunoSEQ multiplex PCR; TCRdb's table is partial and in-frame only. The profile shows some 390,000 clones, approximately 91% of them singletons. The germline V gene encodes CDR1 SGHTA and CDR2 FQGNSA. The CDR3 length is 14 residues. Trimming cost V 5 bases and J 6 bases, with 14 bases left between them. This sample stems from a study of Ad26.COV2.S vaccination and SARS-CoV-2 variants.

The sample consisted of peripheral blood, taken in a trial of Ad26.COV2.S vaccine versus placebo. This TCR derives from a person between 18 and 65 years old who received the Ad26.COV2.S COVID-19 vaccine or a placebo. The chain combines TRBV7-2 with TRBJ2-1; D is perhaps TRBD1 (5 bases). The CDR3 region is CASSREVGRNEQFF. The CDR3 DNA follows: TGTGCCAGCAGCCGCGAGGTGGGGCGCAATGAGCAGTTCTTC. Using reference TRBV7-2 and TRBJ2-1 for the parts outside the CDR3, the full variable domain is GAGVSQSPSNKVTEKGKDVELRCDPISGHTALYWYRQSLGQGLEFLIYFQGNSAPDKSGLPSDRFSAERTGGSVSTLTIQRTQQEDSAVYLCASSREVGRNEQFFGPGTRLTVL.